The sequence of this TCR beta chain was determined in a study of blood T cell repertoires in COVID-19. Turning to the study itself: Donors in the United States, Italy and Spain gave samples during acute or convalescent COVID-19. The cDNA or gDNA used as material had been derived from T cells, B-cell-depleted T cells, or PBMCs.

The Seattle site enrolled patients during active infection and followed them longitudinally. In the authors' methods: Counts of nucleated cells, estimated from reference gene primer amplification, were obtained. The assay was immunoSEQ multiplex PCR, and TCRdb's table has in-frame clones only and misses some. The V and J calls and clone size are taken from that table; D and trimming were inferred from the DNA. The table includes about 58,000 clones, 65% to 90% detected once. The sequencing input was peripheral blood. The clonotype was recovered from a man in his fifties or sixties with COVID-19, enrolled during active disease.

CDR3 in amino acids: CASSPPARGDGYTF. CDR3 in DNA: TGTGCCAGCTCACCACCCGCCAGGGGAGACGGCTACACCTTC. V gene TRBV18 combines with J gene TRBJ1-2; a weak D match, TRBD1 (6 bases). Trimming removed 0 bases from V and 8 bases from J, with 13 bases in between. CDR3 size: 14 residues. CDR1 is KGHSH and CDR2 is LQKENI in the germline V gene.